Listed here is a single T cell receptor beta chain. The antigen remains undetermined. This specimen belongs to a study of cytomegalovirus exposure and HLA in healthy donors. The study, taken as a whole, reports: Within an earlier analysis, most TCR beta V segments proved productive either about 90% or about 30% of the time. Among immune exposure information, only CMV serostatus was available. Reports indicated that the classifier achieved high specificity and sensitivity in diagnosing cytomegalovirus status.

Participants comprised healthy donors of bone marrow. This CDR3 spans 15 amino acids. In germline, CDR1 is LNHDA, CDR2 SQIVND (reference sequence). Both 60 Vbeta primers and 13 Jbeta primers went into the PCR. TCRdb's table, derived via immunoSEQ multiplex PCR, lists solely in-frame clones and lacks some. This table has 95,000 to 100,000 clones, roughly 79% appearing once. Sequenced sample: PBMCs. The TCR sequence derives from a middle-aged man in good health and CMV-seronegative. The chain combines TRBV19 with TRBJ2-5; TRBD2 matches at 7 bases. The closer fit of TRBJ2-7 to the DNA end suggests the J call may be wrong. CDR3 nucleotides: TGTGCCAGTAGCATACTAGCAACGGGGGGCTACGAGCAGTACTTC. Protein product: CASSILATGGYEQYF.